Each of the 10 T cell receptor beta chains below was sequenced from the same sample in a study of blood T cell repertoires in COVID-19. Libraries were prepared by immunoSEQ multiplex PCR; TCRdb keeps only in-frame clonotypes and omits some of them. Of around 150,000 clones listed, roughly 81% were seen once; the top ten hold around 3.2%. Material: PBMCs or T cells enriched from blood (not recorded which). The receptors were sampled from a woman aged 45-59 years with acute COVID-19.

The genes are TRBV5-1 and TRBJ2-3; TRBD2 matches at 10 bases. The germline gives CDR1 SGHRS, CDR2 YFSETQ. Germline trimming cut 0 bases from V and 7 bases from J; bases unmatched to any gene: 11. This CDR3 is 17 amino acids long. The CDR3 sequence: CASSLESTSGIQNTQYF. DNA of the CDR3: TGCGCCAGCAGCTTGGAGTCTACTAGCGGGATCCAAAATACGCAGTATTTT.

V usage is TRBV19 and J usage is TRBJ2-2; 8 positions match TRBD1. From germline, CDR1 is LNHDA and CDR2 SQIVND (reference sequence). There are 14 residues in the CDR3. V lost 4 bases and J lost 6; bases outside the gene matches: 4. This chain's CDR3 is CASSRQGQAGELFF. CDR3 in DNA: TGTGCCAGTAGTAGACAGGGGCAGGCCGGGGAGCTGTTTTTT. The variable domain in full, completed from reference TRBV19 and TRBJ2-2, reads DGGITQSPKYLFRKEGQNVTLSCEQNLNHDAMYWYRQDPGQGLRLIYYSQIVNDFQKGDIAEGYSVSREKKESFPLTVTSAQKNPTAFYLCASSRQGQAGELFFGEGSRLTVL.

The chain couples TRBV19 to TRBJ2-1; no clear D. Trimming took 3 bases from V and 5 from J, leaving 8 bases between them. Per the germline V gene, CDR1 is LNHDA and CDR2 is SQIVND (reference sequence). This CDR3 comprises 13 residues. CDR3 coding DNA: TGTGCCAGTAGTATCTTGCGGAACAATGAGCAGTTCTTC. The encoded protein is CASSILRNNEQFF.

This chain joins TRBV7-9 and TRBJ1-5; D possibly corresponds to TRBD1 (6 bases). The germline V gene has CDR1 SEHNR and CDR2 FQNEAQ (reference sequence). Between the trimmed V and J ends, which lost 5 bases and 7 bases, there was a span of 15 bases. The CDR3 runs 14 residues. The CDR3 nucleotides read TGTGCCAGCAGCAAACAGGGCGGGGGCCAGCCCCAGCATTTT. This sequence encodes CASSKQGGGQPQHF.

CDR3 loop: CTSSPREVGGNTGELFF. In nucleotides, the CDR3 is TGCACCAGCAGCCCCAGGGAAGTCGGGGGGAACACCGGGGAGCTGTTTTTT. The chain is built from TRBV1 and TRBJ2-2; the table's D call, TRBD2, has no DNA check behind it. TRBV1 represents a pseudogene. The CDR3 spans 17 residues.

The genes are TRBV12-3 or TRBV12-4 and TRBJ1-5; no firm D call. The CDR3 consists of 13 residues. V was clipped by 7 bases and J by 1 base, with 8 bases between them. The CDR3 reads CASTGGSNQPQHF. The CDR3 DNA is TGTGCCAGCACGGGCGGGAGCAATCAGCCCCAGCATTTT.

The chain joins TRBV9 to TRBJ2-1, with 11 positions matching TRBD2. Trimming removed 0 bases from V and 4 bases from J; junction bases left unmatched: 6. From germline, CDR1 is SGDLS and CDR2 YYNGEE. The CDR3 consists of 17 residues. DNA of the CDR3: TGTGCCAGCAGCGTAGGTGGGACTAGCGGCAATTACAATGAGCAGTTCTTC. Translated: CASSVGGTSGNYNEQFF.

This chain connects TRBV7-3 to TRBJ2-3, with 7 bases fitting TRBD2. With V trimmed by 4 bases and J by 1 base, 2 bases remained unmatched. This CDR3 spans 14 amino acids. Germline V gene lookup returns CDR1 SGHTA and CDR2 FQGTGA. The CDR3 loop is CASSYLAGTDTQYF. CDR3 DNA sequence: TGTGCCAGCAGCTACCTAGCGGGCACAGATACGCAGTATTTT. The full variable domain, its missing parts supplied by reference TRBV7-3 and TRBJ2-3, is GAGVSQTPSNKVTEKGKYVELRCDPISGHTALYWYRQSLGQGPEFLIYFQGTGAADDSGLPNDRFFAVRPEGSVSTLKIQRTERGDSAVYLCASSYLAGTDTQYFGPGTRLTVL.

V gene TRBV3-1 (or the pseudogene TRBV3-2) combines with J gene TRBJ1-5; 7 nucleotides align to TRBD1. Looked up from germline, CDR1 is LGHDT and CDR2 is YNNKEL (reference sequence). The junction had 5 bases not matched to a gene; V was cut back by 4 bases and J by 5 bases. The CDR3 covers 14 residues. CDR3 in amino acids: CASSPGTVDQPQHF. CDR3 DNA sequence: TGTGCCAGCAGCCCTGGGACAGTGGATCAGCCCCAGCATTTT.

The chain links TRBV11-3 to TRBJ1-4, with D unclear. Trimming stripped 4 bases from V and 11 bases from J, with 11 bases between. CDR1 is SGHNT and CDR2 is YENEEA in the germline V gene. This CDR3 is built from 12 residues. The CDR3 spells CASSYPLSKLFF. The CDR3 coding sequence is TGTGCCAGCAGCTATCCGTTATCGAAACTGTTTTTT.